The rows below give T cell receptor beta chains drawn from one sample of a study of blood T cell repertoires in COVID-19. The data were produced by immunoSEQ multiplex PCR, yet TCRdb's version contains in-frame clones alone and is incomplete. Among approximately 180,000 clones listed, approximately 89% were seen once. The material sequenced was PBMCs or T cells enriched from blood (not recorded which). These receptors came from a woman between 40 and 55 years old with acute COVID-19. The CDR3 runs from the conserved cysteine through the conserved F or W. A D gene is named only where the DNA matches it firmly. Clone size, where shown, is once, few, many, or a class for clones that have expanded.

j_call clone_size v_call d_call cdr3_nt cdr3_aa
TRBJ1-6 . TRBV27 . TGTGCCAGCAGTTTAGAGGGTCTAGATAATTCACCCCTCCACTTT CASSLEGLDNSPLHF
TRBJ1-1 . TRBV29-1 . TGCAGCGTTGAATATGTGACAAACACTGAAGCTTTCTTT CSVEYVTNTEAFF
TRBJ2-5 . TRBV3-1/TRBV3-2 . TGTGCCAGCAGCCAATCGGGGACCCAGTACTTC CASSQSGTQYF
TRBJ1-6 few TRBV5-1 TRBD1 TGCGCCAGCAGCTTGGCCACTGGCAGGGGGAATTCACCCCTCCACTTT CASSLATGRGNSPLHF
TRBJ2-5 . TRBV4-3 TRBD1 TGCGCCAGCAGCCAAGGGTTGGGCAGGGGGCTTTCCGAGACCCAGTACTTC CASSQGLGRGLSETQYF
TRBJ2-2 . TRBV25-1 . TGTGCCAGCAGTGAAACAGGACACACCGGGGAGCTGTTTTTT CASSETGHTGELFF
TRBJ2-7 . TRBV5-1 . TGCGCCAGCAGCCTAACTCCCCAGGCCACCTACGAGCAGTACTTC CASSLTPQATYEQYF
TRBJ1-4 . TRBV7-9 . TGTGCCAGCAGCTCAACAGGGTTTGCAACTAATGAAAAACTGTTTTTT CASSSTGFATNEKLFF
TRBJ2-1 . TRBV4-2 TRBD1 TGTGCCAGCAGCCAACAAGGGACAGCGGCGAACAAATACAATGAGCAGTTCTTC CASSQQGTAANKYNEQFF
TRBJ1-2 . TRBV6-1 TRBD1 TGTGCCAGCAGTGAAGCAATGGTGGGGACAGGGGGCTACACCTTC CASSEAMVGTGGYTF
TRBJ2-3 . TRBV4-3 TRBD2 TGCGCCAGCAGCCAAGAAGTAGCGGGAGGGCCGACAGATACGCAGTATTTT CASSQEVAGGPTDTQYF
TRBJ2-3 once TRBV28 TRBD2 TGTGCCAGCAGCGGGAGGGGAGCTAGCACAGATACGCAGTATTTT CASSGRGASTDTQYF
TRBJ1-1 . TRBV7-8 TRBD1 TGTGCCAGCAGCTTCAGGGGGCGCAGGTTGGGTGAAGCTTTCTTT CASSFRGRRLGEAFF
TRBJ2-1 . TRBV30 . TGTGCCTGGACTCCGGGACTCGAGGCGCACAATGAGCAGTTCTTC CAWTPGLEAHNEQFF
TRBJ2-2 . TRBV5-5 . TGTGCCAGCAGCTCACTACGACAGGACCGCACCGGGGAGCTGTTTTTT CASSSLRQDRTGELFF
TRBJ2-7 . TRBV2 . TGTGCCAGCAGTGAATGGGGGGACAGCTCTTTTTACGAGCAGTACTTC CASSEWGDSSFYEQYF
TRBJ2-7 . TRBV11-2 TRBD2 TGTGCCAGCAGCTTCACGGGAGGGCCGGGCGAGCAGTACTTC CASSFTGGPGEQYF
TRBJ2-3 . TRBV6-2/TRBV6-3 TRBD2 TGTGCCAGCAGTTATGAAGCGGGGGGGACAGATACGCAGTATTTT CASSYEAGGTDTQYF
TRBJ2-7 . TRBV25-1 . TGTGCCAGCAGTGGCCTCGGGACTCCGGGGAATCACGAGCAGTACTTC CASSGLGTPGNHEQYF
TRBJ2-7 . TRBV7-9 TRBD1 TGTGCCAGCAGCTTAGCCCAGGGGGTCGCCTCCTACGAGCAGTACTTC CASSLAQGVASYEQYF
TRBJ1-5 . TRBV6-5 . TGTGCCAGCAGAGAGGGTCAGCCCCAGCATTTT CASREGQPQHF
TRBJ2-5 . TRBV7-2 . TGTGTCAGCAGCTTAGGGCAGCAGGGGTGGGAGACCCAGTACTTC CVSSLGQQGWETQYF
TRBJ1-4 . TRBV20-1 . TGCAGTGCCCTCGGTGAAAAACTGTTTTTT CSALGEKLFF
TRBJ2-3 . TRBV5-4 TRBD1 TGTGCCAGCAGCCCGGCGGTCAACAGGGGGCAGTCAGATACGCAGTATTTT CASSPAVNRGQSDTQYF
TRBJ1-2 . TRBV6-5 . TGTGCCAGCAGTTATGGGTATCGAGGAGGCTACACCTTC CASSYGYRGGYTF
TRBJ2-5 . TRBV18 TRBD2 TGTGCCAGCTCACCACCGGGTAGCGGGGCACAAGAGACCCAGTACTTC CASSPPGSGAQETQYF
TRBJ2-4 . TRBV5-8 TRBD2 TGTGCCAGCAGCTTGGGGCTAGCGGTAGCCAAAAACATTCAGTACTTC CASSLGLAVAKNIQYF
TRBJ2-1 . TRBV6-1 TRBD2 TGTGCCAGCAGTGACCCTAGCGGGGCGCCCTACAATGAGCAGTTCTTC CASSDPSGAPYNEQFF
TRBJ2-5 . TRBV9 TRBD2 TGTGCCAGCAGCGTAGCGGGGGGGCAAGAGACCCAGTACTTC CASSVAGGQETQYF
TRBJ2-3 . TRBV2 TRBD2 TGTGCCAGCAGTGTGCCGGGACTAGTACTCTCCTATACGCAGTATTTT CASSVPGLVLSYTQYF
TRBJ1-5 . TRBV19 TRBD1 TGTGCCAGTAGTATGAGGACAGGGGCCTCCTATCAGCCCCAGCATTTT CASSMRTGASYQPQHF
TRBJ1-2 few TRBV20-1 . TGCAGTGCTAGTGACGACAGAATCTATGGCTACACCTTC CSASDDRIYGYTF
TRBJ1-2 . TRBV28 . TGTGCCACCGCAGGTGACCGGACAGACTCTAACTATGGCTACACCTTC CATAGDRTDSNYGYTF
TRBJ2-5 . TRBV21-1 . TGTGCCACCATCTGGACAGGGGGTTGTCAAGAGACCCAGTACTTC CATIWTGGCQETQYF
TRBJ1-5 . TRBV27 TRBD1 TGTGCCAGCAGCCTTGCAGGGGGAAGCAATCAGCCCCAGCATTTT CASSLAGGSNQPQHF
TRBJ1-1 . TRBV6-4 . TGTGCCAGCAGTCTGACAGAAAACACTGAAGCTTTCTTT CASSLTENTEAFF
TRBJ1-1 . TRBV30 . TGTGCTGCCGACAGGCTCATGAACACTGAAGCTTTCTTT CAADRLMNTEAFF
TRBJ2-1 . TRBV11-3 . TGTGCCAGCAGCTTAGGAGGGATAGATAATGAGCAGTTCTTC CASSLGGIDNEQFF
TRBJ1-2 . TRBV4-2 TRBD1 TGTGCCAGCAGCCAAGAGTACGCCGCGACAGGGGACGGCTACACCTTC CASSQEYAATGDGYTF
TRBJ2-6 once TRBV5-1 . TGCGCCAGCAGCAGCTTAAGCTCTGGGGCCAACGTCCTGACTTTC CASSSLSSGANVLTF
TRBJ1-6 . TRBV7-9 TRBD1 TGTGCCAGCACCTCAACAGGGGCCCCATCTCCCCTCCACTTT CASTSTGAPSPLHF
TRBJ1-2 . TRBV19 TRBD1 TGTGCCAGTAGTCCCGGACAGGGGGGAAATGGCTACACCTTC CASSPGQGGNGYTF
TRBJ2-3 once TRBV24-1 TRBD1 TGTGCCACCAGTGGCCGTGGGCCTGGGACAGGAGATACGCAGTATTTT CATSGRGPGTGDTQYF
TRBJ2-1 . TRBV5-4 . TGTGCCAGCAGCTTGGCCACAGGGTATCCCTACAATGAGCAGTTCTTC CASSLATGYPYNEQFF
TRBJ2-3 . TRBV5-1 TRBD2 TGCGCCAGCAGCTTGGCTCTAGCGGGGGGGCGGGCAGATACGCAGTATTTT CASSLALAGGRADTQYF
TRBJ1-4 . TRBV5-5 . TGTGCCAGCAGCTTGACGACCATAGGGGATGAAAAACTGTTTTTT CASSLTTIGDEKLFF
TRBJ2-1 . TRBV19 TRBD2 TGTGCCAGTAGTCCCTCAGGCCCACGCGGGGGGGGGAGCTCCTACAATGAGCAGTTCTTC CASSPSGPRGGGSSYNEQFF
TRBJ2-4 . TRBV13 TRBD1 TGTGCCAGCAGCCCAAGACAGGGAATAAGAAGGGGCAAAAACATTCAGTACTTC CASSPRQGIRRGKNIQYF
TRBJ1-4 . TRBV18 TRBD1 TGTGCCAGCTCACCTACAGGGGTGGTTAATGAAAAACTGTTTTTT CASSPTGVVNEKLFF
TRBJ1-1 . TRBV29-1 . TGCAGCGTCCCCAATGAAGGTAGGGGCCGGAACACTGAAGCTTTCTTT CSVPNEGRGRNTEAFF
TRBJ2-2 . TRBV5-1 . TGCGCCAGCAGCGCGGTAGGCACCGGGGAGCTGTTTTTT CASSAVGTGELFF
TRBJ2-7 few TRBV5-1 TRBD2 TGCGCCAGCAGCAGGGAGGGGATCTACGAGCAGTACTTC CASSREGIYEQYF
TRBJ2-7 . TRBV11-3 . TGTGCCAGCAGTCCTGATGCGAGGGGGGGCCGCGGGCAGTACTTC CASSPDARGGRGQYF